The next 13 T cell receptor beta chains were all read from a single sample in a study of blood T cell repertoires in COVID-19. TCRdb keeps only in-frame clones here, not all; method: immunoSEQ multiplex PCR. Altogether about 130,000 clones are present, roughly 84% being singletons, with the ten largest covering more than 40%. Sequencing used peripheral blood. Receptors were obtained from a human donor in a cohort sampled during active COVID-19.

The V and J genes are TRBV24-1 and TRBJ2-5; D remains ambiguous. Trimming cost V 2 bases and J 5 bases, with 14 bases left between them. The CDR3 consists of 15 residues. The germline CDR1 and CDR2 sequences are KGHDR and SFDVKD. The CDR3 DNA is TGTGCCACCAGTGATTCGCGGTCGGGTGGGGAGACCCAGTACTTC. Its translation: CATSDSRSGGETQYF.

The table lists this clone with a count of one. V gene TRBV12-5 combines with J gene TRBJ2-3; TRBD1 might be the D (6 bases). The CDR3 runs 14 residues. Germline CDR1 and CDR2: LGHNT and FRNRAP. The V gene lost 7 bases and the J gene lost 1 base, with 12 bases spanning the gap. CDR3 DNA: TGTGCTAGTGCTAAAGAGGGGGGCACAGATACGCAGTATTTT. Protein sequence: CASAKEGGTDTQYF.

The chain employs TRBV28 and TRBJ2-5; TRBD1 is a possible D gene (5 bases). Per the germline V gene, CDR1 is MDHEN and CDR2 is SYDVKM. V was trimmed by 3 bases and J by 5 bases, leaving 13 bases between them. This CDR3 comprises 14 residues. In DNA form, the CDR3 reads TGTGCCAGCAGTTTGTCAGGGTTCTTGGAGACCCAGTACTTC. It translates to CASSLSGFLETQYF.

The rearrangement uses TRBV18 and TRBJ1-2; no clear D. In germline, CDR1 is KGHSH, CDR2 LQKENI. V was pared by 3 bases and J by 8 bases, with 10 bases between. The CDR3 is 12 residues long. The CDR3 reads CASSPGVGGYTF. For the CDR3, the DNA is TGTGCCAGCTCACCGGGAGTGGGAGGCTACACCTTC.

The chain is built from TRBV11-3 and TRBJ1-6; TRBD1 matches at 7 bases. Germline assignment: CDR1 SGHNT and CDR2 YENEEA. V was clipped by 6 bases and J by 9 bases; unmatched bases: 8. The CDR3 extends over 14 amino acids. The CDR3 nucleotides are TGTGCCAGCAGATTAAACAGGGGTGGTTCACCCCTCCACTTT. Its translation is CASRLNRGGSPLHF. Filled out from reference TRBV11-3 and TRBJ1-6, the complete variable domain reads EAGVVQSPRYKIIEKKQPVAFWCNPISGHNTLYWYLQNLGQGPELLIRYENEEAVDDSQLPKDRFSAERLKGVDSTLKIQPAELGDSAVYLCASRLNRGGSPLHFGNGTRLTVT.

The chain carries TRBV11-3 and TRBJ2-3; TRBD2 matches 9 bases. The CDR3 totals 17 residues. Germline V lookup: CDR1 SGHNT, CDR2 YENEEA. V dropped 0 bases and J dropped 2; count of bases not matched to a gene: 6. The CDR3: CASSLDTRTSATDTQYF. CDR3 DNA sequence: TGTGCCAGCAGCTTAGATACAAGGACTAGCGCCACAGATACGCAGTATTTT.

The chain recombines TRBV5-1 with TRBJ1-5, with D uncertain. V lost 0 bases to trimming and J lost 2 bases, with 6 bases between them. CDR3 length equals 14 residues. CDR1 SGHRS and CDR2 YFSETQ come from the germline V gene. CDR3 loop: CASSLGGGNQPQHF. As DNA, the CDR3 is TGCGCCAGCAGCTTGGGTGGAGGCAATCAGCCCCAGCATTTT.

V gene TRBV28 combines with J gene TRBJ2-5; 8 positions agree with TRBD2. CDR1 MDHEN and CDR2 SYDVKM come from the germline V gene. The CDR3 sequence is 15 residues long. The V gene end was trimmed by 5 bases and the J gene end by 6 bases; junction bases not matched to a gene: 11. The CDR3 reads CASSPGTRSLQTQYF. CDR3 in DNA: TGTGCCAGCAGTCCCGGGACTAGGAGCCTCCAGACCCAGTACTTC.

The V and J genes are TRBV5-1 and TRBJ2-5; 9 bases fit TRBD1. Germline V gene sequence: CDR1 SGHRS, CDR2 YFSETQ. The CDR3 covers 14 residues. V shed 4 bases and J 5 bases; nucleotides not matched to a gene: 6. In nucleotides, the CDR3 is TGCGCCAGCAGCGTTACAGGGGGCAGGGAGACCCAGTACTTC. It specifies CASSVTGGRETQYF.

The CDR3 coding sequence is TGTGCCAGTAGTACGGGACAGACGAACACTGAAGCTTTCTTT. The encoded protein is CASSTGQTNTEAFF. This chain links TRBV19 with TRBJ1-1; 7 bases map to TRBD1. CDR1 is LNHDA, CDR2 SQIVND, per germline (reference sequence). The CDR3 runs to 14 residues. V was clipped by 4 bases and J by 1 base; unmatched bases: 3. The complete variable domain, with remaining parts taken from reference TRBV19 and TRBJ1-1, reads DGGITQSPKYLFRKEGQNVTLSCEQNLNHDAMYWYRQDPGQGLRLIYYSQIVNDFQKGDIAEGYSVSREKKESFPLTVTSAQKNPTAFYLCASSTGQTNTEAFFGQGTRLTVV.

The rearrangement links TRBV21-1 to TRBJ2-5; the table calls TRBD1, which could not be checked here. TRBV21-1 is recorded as a pseudogene. CDR3 length: 16 residues. For the CDR3, the DNA is TGTGCCAGCAGCAAACCGCACCAGGGGGCAAAGGAGACCCAGTACTTC. Amino acids: CASSKPHQGAKETQYF.

The J gene is TRBJ2-1, the V gene TRBV5-4; 9 positions match TRBD2. V lost 4 bases and J lost 2; bases outside the gene matches: 7. The CDR3 is made up of 16 amino acids. CDR1 is SGHNT, CDR2 YYREEE, per germline (reference sequence). The CDR3 sequence is CASSGPTSGAYNEQFF. CDR3 DNA: TGTGCCAGCAGCGGCCCGACTAGCGGAGCCTACAATGAGCAGTTCTTC.

The chain has TRBV7-7 and TRBJ2-5; TRBD1 aligns across 11 bases. The CDR3 contains 15 residues. Per the germline V gene, CDR1 is SSHAT and CDR2 is FNYEAQ (reference sequence). Unmatched junction bases numbered 3, after V lost 5 bases and J lost 1 base. CDR3 coding DNA: TGTGCCAGCAGCGCGGACAGGGGGCGCCAAGAGACCCAGTACTTC. Protein sequence: CASSADRGRQETQYF. Drawing the rest from reference TRBV7-7 and TRBJ2-5, the complete variable domain is GAGVSQSPRYKVTKRGQDVTLRCDPISSHATLYWYQQALGQGPEFLTYFNYEAQPDKSGLPSDRFSAERPEGSISTLTIQRTEQRDSAMYRCASSADRGRQETQYFGPGTRLLVL.